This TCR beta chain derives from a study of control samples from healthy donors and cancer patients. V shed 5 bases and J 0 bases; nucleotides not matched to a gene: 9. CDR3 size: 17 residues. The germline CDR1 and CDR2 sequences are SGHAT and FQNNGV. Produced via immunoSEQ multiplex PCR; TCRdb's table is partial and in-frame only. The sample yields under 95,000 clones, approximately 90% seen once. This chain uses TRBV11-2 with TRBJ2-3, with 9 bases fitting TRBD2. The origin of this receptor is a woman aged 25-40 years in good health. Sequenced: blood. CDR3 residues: CASSPWVAGDSTDTQYF. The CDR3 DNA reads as TGTGCCAGCAGCCCATGGGTAGCGGGGGACAGCACAGATACGCAGTATTTT.